This passage covers 28 T cell receptor beta chains from one sample sequenced in a study of control samples from healthy donors and cancer patients. Assay used: immunoSEQ multiplex PCR; TCRdb lists only in-frame clones, some missing. The sample has 90,000 to 150,000 clones, more than 70% seen once. The sequencing sample was made of blood. The source is a man between 45 and 60 years old in good health.

The CDR3: CASSQDSTSGKIGGELFF. Here the CDR3 DNA reads TGTGCCAGCAGCCAAGATAGCACTAGCGGAAAGATAGGCGGGGAGCTGTTTTTT. The rearrangement uses TRBV4-2 and TRBJ2-2; 8 bases fit TRBD2. Trimming at V came to 0 bases and at J to 7 bases, leaving 13 bases not matched to a gene. This CDR3 spans 18 amino acids. The germline CDR1 and CDR2 sequences are LGHNA and YNFKEQ.

This sequence joins TRBV27 and TRBJ2-3; 7 nucleotides align to TRBD1. The germline CDR1 and CDR2 sequences are MNHEY and SMNVEV (reference sequence). V was clipped by 5 bases and J by 2 bases; unmatched bases: 10. The CDR3 consists of 16 residues. The CDR3 is CASSPRQGLPTDTQYF. Here the CDR3 DNA reads TGTGCCAGCAGTCCCCGACAGGGCCTTCCCACAGATACGCAGTATTTT.

This clone has only a few counts. The V call is TRBV4-3, the J call TRBJ1-5, with no clear D. The CDR3 loop spans 12 amino acids. V gave up 0 bases and J gave up 6 bases, with 3 bases separating them. CDR1 and CDR2 from the germline V gene are LGHNA and YSLEER. CDR3 in amino acids: CASSQESQPQHF. In DNA form, the CDR3 reads TGCGCCAGCAGCCAAGAAAGTCAGCCCCAGCATTTT.

V and J are TRBV15 and TRBJ2-7, with 7 bases fitting TRBD2. CDR1 is LNHNV and CDR2 is YYDKDF in the germline V gene (reference sequence). CDR3 length equals 14 residues. With 1 base clipped from V and 0 bases from J, the junction kept 0 bases outside the gene matches. Here the CDR3 DNA reads TGTGCCACCAGCAGAGGCGGGAGCTCCTACGAGCAGTACTTC. This sequence encodes CATSRGGSSYEQYF.

The rearrangement links TRBV5-1 to TRBJ1-6; D not certain. Between the trimmed V and J ends, which lost 0 bases and 4 bases, there was a span of 11 bases. CDR1 is SGHRS, CDR2 YFSETQ, per germline. The CDR3 is 16 residues long. The CDR3: CASSLAGARYNSPLHF. The CDR3 DNA reads as TGCGCCAGCAGCTTGGCGGGAGCAAGGTATAATTCACCCCTCCACTTT.

The DNA for the CDR3 is TGTGCCAGCAGCCTACTTCCGACCTACGAGCAGTACTTC. This gives the protein CASSLLPTYEQYF. V gene TRBV14 combines with J gene TRBJ2-7; D unclear. This CDR3 has 13 amino acids. Trimming stripped 4 bases from V and 2 bases from J, with 9 bases between. The V gene's germline CDR1 is SGHDN and CDR2 FVKESK.

This chain connects TRBV18 to TRBJ2-7; TRBD1 agrees at 7 bases. The germline V gene encodes CDR1 KGHSH and CDR2 LQKENI. This CDR3 contains 16 residues. J lost 0 bases, V lost 5 bases, and 10 bases had no gene match. The CDR3 reads CASSSPGTASSYEQYF. DNA for the CDR3: TGTGCCAGCTCATCTCCGGGGACAGCTTCCTCCTACGAGCAGTACTTC.

The V call is TRBV6-4, the J call TRBJ2-2, with D unresolved. V dropped 2 bases and J dropped 1 base, with 2 bases sitting between them. Germline V gives CDR1 MRHNA, CDR2 SNTAGT. CDR3 length: 13 amino acids. CDR3 loop: CASSDRNTGELFF. DNA of the CDR3: TGTGCCAGCAGTGACCGGAACACCGGGGAGCTGTTTTTT.

V gene TRBV6-5 combines with J gene TRBJ1-1; 8 nucleotides align to TRBD1. CDR3 length: 15 residues. CDR1 is MNHEY, CDR2 SVGAGI, per germline. Trimming took 6 bases from V and 1 from J; bases not matched to a gene: 7. The CDR3 DNA follows: TGTGCCAGCAGCCAGAAAGGGACAGGGAACACTGAAGCTTTCTTT. This sequence encodes CASSQKGTGNTEAFF.

This clone was observed a single time. The V and J genes are TRBV5-4 and TRBJ2-7; D may be TRBD1 or TRBD2 (6 bases each). Trimming cost V 4 bases and J 6 bases, with 17 bases left between them. Germline V CDR1 and CDR2: SGHNT, YYREEE (reference sequence). The length of the CDR3 is 14 residues. The CDR3 sequence: CASSRRGYSGEQYF. The DNA for the CDR3 is TGTGCCAGCAGCCGGAGGGGGTACTCGGGCGAGCAGTACTTC.

The chain has TRBV5-1 and TRBJ2-3; TRBD1 matches 10 bases. V gave up 4 bases and J gave up 3 bases; unmatched junction bases: 2. This CDR3 is built from 14 residues. Germline CDR1 reads SGHRS; CDR2 reads YFSETQ. As DNA, the CDR3 is TGCGCCAGCAGCCAGGACAGGGGGACAGATACGCAGTATTTT. Translated: CASSQDRGTDTQYF. Based on the CDR3 plus reference TRBV5-1 and TRBJ2-3, the full variable domain is KAGVTQTPRYLIKTRGQQVTLSCSPISGHRSVSWYQQTPGQGLQFLFEYFSETQRNKGNFPGRFSGRQFSNSRSEMNVSTLELGDSALYLCASSQDRGTDTQYFGPGTRLTVL.

This CDR3 is CASSAGGASGNTIYF. The CDR3, as DNA: TGTGCCAGTAGTGCCGGTGGCGCCTCTGGAAACACCATATATTTT. J is TRBJ1-3 and V is TRBV19; the D is unclear. Germline assignment: CDR1 LNHDA and CDR2 SQIVND (reference sequence). Trimming stripped 5 bases from V and 0 bases from J, with 11 bases between. The CDR3 runs to 15 residues.

The CDR3 sequence: CASSALDETQYF. DNA of the CDR3: TGTGCCAGCAGTGCCCTAGATGAGACCCAGTACTTC. The gene calls are TRBV2 and TRBJ2-5; D is unclear. V lost 4 bases to trimming and J lost 5 bases, with 8 bases between them. CDR3 length equals 12 residues. Germline CDR1 and CDR2: SNHLY and FYNNEI.

This sequence joins TRBV6-6 and TRBJ2-3, with 8 bases lining up with TRBD1. This CDR3 has 15 residues. V trimming: 2 bases; J trimming: 3 bases; junction bases outside the gene matches: 4. Germline V gene data show CDR1 as MNHNY and CDR2 as SVGAGI (reference sequence). The CDR3 region is CASSYIGTGTDTQYF. CDR3 in DNA: TGTGCCAGCAGTTACATCGGGACAGGTACAGATACGCAGTATTTT.

On this clone: Additional DNA sequences in this sample encode the identical CDR3. This rearrangement joins TRBV10-3 to TRBJ2-7; D is perhaps TRBD1 (6 bases). Between the trimmed V and J ends, which lost 5 bases and 2 bases, there was a span of 10 bases. The CDR3 covers 13 residues. CDR1 and CDR2 from the germline V gene are ENHRY and SYGVKD. As DNA, the CDR3 is TGTGCCATCAGTCTGGACAGCGCCTACGAGCAGTACTTC. It yields the protein CAISLDSAYEQYF.

V usage is TRBV4-2 and J usage is TRBJ2-7; 9 positions match TRBD2. V was pared by 1 base and J by 2 bases, with 6 bases of the junction left unmatched. Germline-derived CDR1 and CDR2 are LGHNA and YNFKEQ. This CDR3 is built from 16 residues. The CDR3 DNA follows: TGTGCCAGCAGCCAAGGGGCTAGCGGGGACACCTACGAGCAGTACTTC. It translates to CASSQGASGDTYEQYF.

The sample holds one count of this clone. The chain has TRBV6-5 and TRBJ1-2; 8 bases match TRBD1. J lost 2 bases, V lost 6 bases, and 8 bases had no gene match. Germline V gene data show CDR1 as MNHEY and CDR2 as SVGAGI. This CDR3 spans 15 amino acids. CDR3: CASSAQGAENYGYTF. CDR3 nucleotide sequence: TGTGCCAGCAGCGCTCAGGGGGCGGAGAACTATGGCTACACCTTC.

In its sample, this clone was seen a few times. The chain recombines TRBV29-1 with TRBJ1-2; D is uncertain. Germline assignment: CDR1 SQVTM and CDR2 ANQGSEA. Trimming cost V 4 bases and J 4 bases, with 10 bases left between them. CDR3 size: 12 residues. CDR3 amino acids: CSVVTVPYGYTF. The CDR3 DNA follows: TGCAGCGTTGTTACAGTCCCCTATGGCTACACCTTC.

The gene calls are TRBV4-3 and TRBJ1-1, with D possibly matching TRBD1 (5 bases). Trimming pared 4 bases from V and 1 base from J, leaving 7 bases between. The CDR3 totals 13 residues. Germline V gene data show CDR1 as LGHNA and CDR2 as YSLEER. CDR3 coding DNA: TGCGCCAGCAGCCTGACAGCGAACACTGAAGCTTTCTTT. Translated, it gives CASSLTANTEAFF.

This chain uses TRBV19 with TRBJ2-2; D not certain. V was cut by 9 bases and J by 3 bases, with 17 bases left in between. The CDR3 runs to 15 residues. The germline CDR1 and CDR2 sequences are LNHDA and SQIVND (reference sequence). The CDR3 sequence: CASRRTLSHTGELFF. The CDR3 DNA is TGTGCCAGCCGACGTACCCTCAGCCACACCGGGGAGCTGTTTTTT.

This clone turned up a few times. The rearrangement links TRBV27 to TRBJ1-1, with D possibly TRBD1 on 6 matching bases. The V gene's germline CDR1 is MNHEY and CDR2 SMNVEV (reference sequence). V dropped 2 bases and J dropped 0 bases, with 13 bases sitting between them. This CDR3 is 16 amino acids long. The CDR3, as DNA: TGTGCCAGCAGTTTAACCCCAGGGGCCATGAACACTGAAGCTTTCTTT. Translated: CASSLTPGAMNTEAFF.

This clone has a single count. The chain recombines TRBV18 with TRBJ1-1; 9 bases line up with TRBD1. J gave up 1 base and V 3 bases, and 3 bases lay outside the gene matches. Germline assignment: CDR1 KGHSH and CDR2 LQKENI. The CDR3 loop spans 15 amino acids. CDR3 bases: TGTGCCAGCTCACCTGACAGGGGGAGGAACACTGAAGCTTTCTTT. Its translation is CASSPDRGRNTEAFF.

This chain uses TRBV2 with TRBJ2-7; D may match TRBD1 or TRBD2 (5 bases each). The CDR3 is 15 amino acids. Germline V gene sequence: CDR1 SNHLY, CDR2 FYNNEI. Trimming shortened V by 2 bases and J by 2 bases, and 13 bases separated the two germline ends. This CDR3 reads CASSESGGDPYEQYF. The CDR3, as DNA: TGTGCCAGCAGTGAAAGTGGGGGAGACCCCTACGAGCAGTACTTC.

The rearrangement links TRBV5-8 to TRBJ2-3; TRBD1 agrees at 10 bases. The V gene's germline CDR1 is SGHTS and CDR2 YDEGEE. This CDR3 has 12 amino acids. The V and J ends lost 4 bases and 8 bases, in that order; junction bases with no gene match: 1. This CDR3 is CASSRTGGTQYF. The CDR3 region has the DNA TGTGCCAGCAGCAGGACAGGGGGTACGCAGTATTTT.

The rearrangement links TRBV21-1 to TRBJ1-4. TRBV21-1 is a known pseudogene. The CDR3 extends over 14 amino acids. CDR3 sequence: CASSKVEGLGKLFF. In DNA form, the CDR3 reads TGTGCCAGCAGCAAAGTGGAGGGCTTGGGGAAACTGTTTTTT.

A note on this clone: Within the sample, other DNA sequences also encode this same CDR3. The chain has TRBV5-5 and TRBJ2-7; TRBD1 matches at 8 bases. CDR3 length: 13 amino acids. CDR1 SGHKS and CDR2 YYEKEE come from the germline V gene (reference sequence). The V and J ends lost 3 bases and 6 bases, in that order; junction bases with no gene match: 5. The CDR3 spells CASSSRTGSEQYF. The CDR3 DNA reads TGTGCCAGCAGCTCACGGACAGGGAGCGAGCAGTACTTC. Full variable domain (missing parts from reference TRBV5-5 and TRBJ2-7): DAGVTQSPTHLIKTRGQQVTLRCSPISGHKSVSWYQQVLGQGPQFIFQYYEKEERGRGNFPDRFSARQFPNYSSELNVNALLLGDSALYLCASSSRTGSEQYFGPGTRLTVT.

This clone has only a few counts. This sequence joins TRBV21-1 and TRBJ2-7; the D call TRBD1 from the table was never checked on the DNA. TRBV21-1 is given as a pseudogene. The CDR3 covers 15 residues. The CDR3 nucleotides are TGTGCCAGCAGCAGCACCGGGACAGGAGGGTACGAGCAGTACTTC. Its translation is CASSSTGTGGYEQYF.

The genes are TRBV6-6 and TRBJ2-2, with 9 nucleotides matching TRBD1. Looked up from germline, CDR1 is MNHNY and CDR2 is SVGAGI (reference sequence). The CDR3 has 14 amino acids. V was pared by 7 bases and J by 6 bases, with 6 bases of the junction left unmatched. The CDR3 sequence is CASIYRGPAGELFF. CDR3 coding DNA: TGTGCCAGCATATACAGGGGGCCGGCCGGGGAGCTGTTTTTT.